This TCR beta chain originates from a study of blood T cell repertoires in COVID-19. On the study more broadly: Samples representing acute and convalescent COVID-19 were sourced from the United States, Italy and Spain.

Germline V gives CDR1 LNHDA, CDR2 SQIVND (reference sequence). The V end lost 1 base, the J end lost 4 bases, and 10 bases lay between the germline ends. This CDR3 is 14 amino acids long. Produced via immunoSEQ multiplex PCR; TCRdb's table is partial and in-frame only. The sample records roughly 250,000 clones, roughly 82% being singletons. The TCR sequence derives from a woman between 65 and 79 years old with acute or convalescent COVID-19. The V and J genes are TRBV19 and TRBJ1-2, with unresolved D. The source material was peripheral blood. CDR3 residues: CASSIGLTGYGYTF. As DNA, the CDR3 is TGTGCCAGTAGTATAGGGTTGACTGGCTATGGCTACACCTTC.